A single sample gave rise to the 5 T cell receptor beta chains below, sequenced in a study of blood T cell repertoires in COVID-19. Data came from immunoSEQ multiplex PCR; TCRdb stores just in-frame clones and leaves some out. The table includes approximately 240,000 clones, 90% to 95% detected once. Sequenced: PBMCs or T cells enriched from blood (not recorded which). These receptors were obtained from a woman in her late teens or twenties who had recovered from COVID-19.

The chain employs TRBV4-1 and TRBJ1-5, with 8 bases lining up with TRBD1. The CDR3 totals 15 residues. After removal of 5 bases from V and 6 bases from J, the junction contained 9 bases not matched to a gene. The germline V gene encodes CDR1 MGHRA and CDR2 YSYEKL. The CDR3 loop is CASSFGQGEGQPQHF. The CDR3 region has the DNA TGCGCCAGCAGCTTCGGACAGGGAGAGGGTCAGCCCCAGCATTTT.

For the CDR3, the DNA is TGTGCCAGCAGTCAAACCCTCCGGGTGGCGATCAACGAGCAGTACTTC. Translated: CASSQTLRVAINEQYF. J is TRBJ2-7 and V is TRBV11-3, with unresolved D. The germline gives CDR1 SGHNT, CDR2 YENEEA. The CDR3 extends over 16 amino acids. Trimming removed 6 bases from V and 5 bases from J, with 23 bases in between.

This chain uses TRBV11-2 with TRBJ1-2; 9 bases fit TRBD1. This CDR3 is 17 amino acids long. Germline-derived CDR1 and CDR2 are SGHAT and FQNNGV. The ends lost 4 bases at V and 3 bases at J; junction bases unmatched: 12. The CDR3 coding sequence is TGTGCCAGCAGCTCGGGAGGGGCGACAGGGGGACACTATGGCTACACCTTC. Its protein product is CASSSGGATGGHYGYTF. The full variable domain, with the rest looked up from reference TRBV11-2 and TRBJ1-2, is EAGVAQSPRYKIIEKRQSVAFWCNPISGHATLYWYQQILGQGPKLLIQFQNNGVVDDSQLPKDRFSAERLKGVDSTLKIQPAKLEDSAVYLCASSSGGATGGHYGYTFGSGTRLTVV.

The gene calls are TRBV24-1 and TRBJ2-1; D gene ambiguous. Per germline, CDR1 KGHDR and CDR2 SFDVKD. This CDR3 region has 13 residues. Between the trimmed V and J ends, which lost 0 bases and 10 bases, there was a span of 9 bases. CDR3 sequence reads: CATSDLLGQEQFF. DNA for the CDR3: TGTGCCACCAGTGATTTGCTGGGCCAGGAGCAGTTCTTC.

The genes are TRBV28 and TRBJ2-7, with 8 bases identical to TRBD1. The CDR3 totals 13 residues. V gave up 7 bases and J gave up 5 bases; unmatched junction bases: 7. Germline loops: CDR1 MDHEN, CDR2 SYDVKM. The CDR3 DNA follows: TGTGCCAGCACAGGGGGCGTTTCTAACGAGCAGTACTTC. It translates to CASTGGVSNEQYF. Combining the CDR3 with reference TRBV28 and TRBJ2-7 gives the whole variable domain DVKVTQSSRYLVKRTGEKVFLECVQDMDHENMFWYRQDPGLGLRLIYFSYDVKMKEKGDIPEGYSVSREKKERFSLILESASTNQTSMYLCASTGGVSNEQYFGPGTRLTVT.